One and the same sample provided the 30 T cell receptor beta chains below, sequenced in a study of T-cell memory formation after mild COVID-19. TCRdb analysed the 5' RACE reads with MiXCR anew, one entry per CDR3 protein. The sample has about half a million distinct CDR3 sequences, roughly 20% seen once. Sequenced material: PBMCs or a T cell subset sorted from them (not recorded which). The receptor source for this set is an adult woman who had mild COVID-19 (a few samples of this study predate the infection). Cell type and time point are not known.

This clonotype came up a few times. The V and J genes are TRBV7-3 and TRBJ1-1, with 8 positions matching TRBD1. Germline V gives CDR1 SGHTA, CDR2 FQGTGA. After removal of 5 bases from V and 4 bases from J, the junction contained 6 bases not matched to a gene. CDR3 size: 14 residues. The CDR3 coding sequence is TGTGCCAGCAGCCACACAGGGGGACGCACTGAAGCTTTCTTT. Its translation: CASSHTGGRTEAFF. Together with reference TRBV7-3 and TRBJ1-1, the CDR3 gives the full variable domain: GAGVSQTPSNKVTEKGKYVELRCDPISGHTALYWYRQSLGQGPEFLIYFQGTGAADDSGLPNDRFFAVRPEGSVSTLKIQRTERGDSAVYLCASSHTGGRTEAFFGQGTRLTVV.

This clonotype was seen repeatedly, ten times or more. The rearrangement uses TRBV7-9 and TRBJ2-7; D may be TRBD1 (6 bases). CDR1 and CDR2 from the germline V gene are SEHNR and FQNEAQ (reference sequence). Trimming shortened V by 1 base and J by 7 bases, and 20 bases separated the two germline ends. This CDR3 is built from 16 residues. CDR3 bases: TGTGCCAGCAGCTTAGAGACAGGCGCCATGGGTCGGGAGCAGTACTTC. It translates to CASSLETGAMGREQYF. The variable domain in full, completed from reference TRBV7-9 and TRBJ2-7, reads DTGVSQNPRHKITKRGQNVTFRCDPISEHNRLYWYRQTLGQGPEFLTYFQNEAQLEKSRLLSDRFSAERPKGSFSTLEIQRTEQGDSAMYLCASSLETGAMGREQYFGPGTRLTVT.

This clonotype was detected many times. The V and J genes are TRBV7-8 and TRBJ2-1, with TRBD1 matching 9 bases. The V segment lost 5 bases and the J segment 1 base; nucleotides outside the gene matches: 6. Germline CDR1 and CDR2: SGHVS and FQNEAQ. The CDR3 sequence is 16 residues long. The CDR3 nucleotides read TGTGCCAGCAGCCCTTTTGGACAGGGGTCCTACAATGAGCAGTTCTTC. Translated, it gives CASSPFGQGSYNEQFF.

Only a few counts were recorded for this clonotype. This rearrangement joins TRBV6-5 to TRBJ2-7; D tentatively reads TRBD1 or TRBD2 (5 bases each). V lost 7 bases and J lost 1, with 14 bases in between. Germline V gene sequence: CDR1 MNHEY, CDR2 SVGAGI. CDR3 size: 14 residues. Here the CDR3 reads CASTGTAASYEQYF. CDR3 sequence (DNA): TGTGCCAGCACCGGGACGGCCGCGTCCTACGAGCAGTACTTC.

This chain uses TRBV7-2 with TRBJ2-3; 8 nucleotides match TRBD2. This CDR3 contains 16 residues. J was trimmed by 0 bases and V by 6 bases; bases with no gene match: 8. CDR1 and CDR2 (germline): SGHTA, FQGNSA. In nucleotides, the CDR3 is TGTGCCAGCAGACGAGTCAGCGGGAGTAGCACAGATACGCAGTATTTT. Translating it yields CASRRVSGSSTDTQYF.

This clonotype was detected ten times or more. The rearrangement joins TRBV5-6 to TRBJ1-1; D not certain. V shed 2 bases and J shed 1 base, with 9 bases lying between them. In germline, CDR1 is SGHDT, CDR2 YYEEEE. CDR3 length equals 14 residues. For the CDR3, the DNA is TGTGCCAGCAGCTTCTTCGCGGGGAACACTGAAGCTTTCTTT. This encodes CASSFFAGNTEAFF.

The V gene is TRBV11-3, the J gene TRBJ2-1; D not resolved. From germline, CDR1 is SGHNT and CDR2 YENEEA. Trimming cost V 4 bases and J 7 bases, with 8 bases left between them. This CDR3 spans 12 amino acids. CDR3 bases: TGTGCCAGCAGCTCTGAGTATAATGAGCAGTTCTTC. It yields the protein CASSSEYNEQFF.

This clonotype was seen at least ten times. The CDR3 sequence: CASSYLNSPLHF. The CDR3 region has the DNA TGTGCCAGCAGTTACCTTAATTCACCCCTCCACTTT. J is TRBJ1-6 and V is TRBV6-6; D not certain. Trimming cost V 2 bases and J 6 bases, with 2 bases left between them. In germline, CDR1 is MNHNY, CDR2 SVGAGI (reference sequence). The CDR3 covers 12 residues.

The chain carries TRBV7-9 and TRBJ1-1; tentative D call: TRBD1 (6 bases). CDR1 is SEHNR, CDR2 FQNEAQ, per germline (reference sequence). This CDR3 comprises 14 residues. V lost 3 bases, J lost 5 bases, and 13 bases lay in between. The CDR3 DNA is TGTGCCAGCAGCTTCCAGGGGAGTGGAACTGAAGCTTTCTTT. Protein sequence: CASSFQGSGTEAFF. Full variable domain (outside the CDR3, taken from reference TRBV7-9 and TRBJ1-1): DTGVSQNPRHKITKRGQNVTFRCDPISEHNRLYWYRQTLGQGPEFLTYFQNEAQLEKSRLLSDRFSAERPKGSFSTLEIQRTEQGDSAMYLCASSFQGSGTEAFFGQGTRLTVV.

The rearrangement uses TRBV29-1 and TRBJ2-3, with D perhaps matching TRBD1 (5 bases). The CDR3 runs 13 residues. The V gene lost 8 bases and the J gene lost 5 bases, with 17 bases spanning the gap. Germline V CDR1 and CDR2: SQVTM, ANQGSEA. The CDR3 region is CSLDRLGRDTQYF. In DNA, the CDR3 is TGCAGCCTAGACAGATTAGGACGAGATACGCAGTATTTT.

This chain links TRBV6-6 with TRBJ1-1; 10 bases match TRBD1. V trimming: 5 bases; J trimming: 2 bases; junction bases outside the gene matches: 8. This CDR3 has 16 amino acids. Germline V gene lookup returns CDR1 MNHNY and CDR2 SVGAGI (reference sequence). In DNA form, the CDR3 reads TGTGCCAGCAGTCCCGGGACAGGGGTTGTCAACACTGAAGCTTTCTTT. This codes for CASSPGTGVVNTEAFF.

The V call is TRBV9, the J call TRBJ2-2; 8 nucleotides line up with TRBD1. The CDR3 totals 15 residues. J was trimmed by 4 bases and V by 7 bases; bases with no gene match: 9. The germline V gene has CDR1 SGDLS and CDR2 YYNGEE. CDR3 nucleotides: TGTGCCAGCGGCGGTAGGACAGGGAGCACCGGGGAGCTGTTTTTT. Translated: CASGGRTGSTGELFF.

The chain couples TRBV7-2 to TRBJ2-1, with 9 nucleotides matching TRBD2. The V gene's germline CDR1 is SGHTA and CDR2 FQGNSA. V was pared by 5 bases and J by 9 bases, with 8 bases of the junction left unmatched. This CDR3 region has 14 residues. CDR3 sequence reads: CASSRVGTSFEQFF. DNA of the CDR3: TGTGCCAGCAGCCGCGTTGGGACTAGCTTTGAGCAGTTCTTC.

The chain employs TRBV4-1 and TRBJ2-3; 8 bases agree with TRBD2. V shed 1 base, J shed 2 bases, and the junction held 17 bases outside the gene matches. Germline CDR1 MGHRA, CDR2 YSYEKL. This CDR3 comprises 20 residues. CDR3 DNA: TGCGCCAGCAGCCAAGTTCATGGGGGTACTAGCGGCCGATACACAGATACGCAGTATTTT. Protein: CASSQVHGGTSGRYTDTQYF.

CDR3 region: CASSVLGGEQFF. CDR3 sequence (DNA): TGTGCCAGCAGTGTCCTAGGGGGGGAACAGTTCTTC. This chain uses TRBV12-3 or TRBV12-4 with TRBJ2-1; a possible D gene is TRBD2 (7 bases). The CDR3 is made up of 12 amino acids. V lost 5 bases to trimming and J lost 13 bases, with 15 bases between them.

This chain joins TRBV6-5 and TRBJ1-6; 11 bases align to TRBD1. With V trimmed by 7 bases and J by 10 bases, 6 bases remained unmatched. Germline lookup yields CDR1 MNHEY and CDR2 SVGAGI. The CDR3 is made up of 14 amino acids. In DNA form, the CDR3 reads TGTGCCAGCACCTCGGACAGGGGGCTGTCACCCCTCCACTTT. Its translation: CASTSDRGLSPLHF.

This clonotype turned up a few times. The gene calls are TRBV7-9 and TRBJ1-2; TRBD1 matches 10 bases. Germline V gene data show CDR1 as SEHNR and CDR2 as FQNEAQ (reference sequence). The CDR3 covers 15 residues. The J segment lost 6 bases and the V segment lost 5 bases, leaving 9 bases of the junction unmatched. The CDR3 protein is CASSRDSDRGDGYTF. DNA for the CDR3: TGTGCCAGCAGCCGCGACTCGGACAGGGGGGATGGCTACACCTTC.

The sample holds many counts of this clonotype. The rearrangement links TRBV20-1 to TRBJ1-2; D not resolved. The CDR3 has 12 amino acids. Germline V gives CDR1 DFQATT, CDR2 SNEGSKA (reference sequence). The DNA for the CDR3 is TGCAGCTTCGCTCCGGGCCTTTATGGCTACACCTTC. Its protein product is CSFAPGLYGYTF.

J is TRBJ1-1 and V is TRBV6-6; 8 nucleotides line up with TRBD1. Per germline, CDR1 MNHNY and CDR2 SVGAGI (reference sequence). CDR3 length: 16 amino acids. J gave up 0 bases and V 4 bases, and 7 bases lay outside the gene matches. The CDR3 sequence is CASSSIRQGLNTEAFF. As DNA, the CDR3 is TGTGCCAGCAGTTCCATTAGACAGGGGCTGAACACTGAAGCTTTCTTT.

The chain combines TRBV29-1 with TRBJ2-2; D call uncertain. Trimming left V 5 bases short and J 6 bases short, with 16 bases between. Germline V CDR1 and CDR2: SQVTM, ANQGSEA. The CDR3 consists of 14 residues. CDR3 coding DNA: TGCAGCGTTTATCTGGGATCGTCAGCCGGGGAGCTGTTTTTT. Translating gives CSVYLGSSAGELFF.

This clonotype was seen ten or more times. V usage is TRBV7-9 and J usage is TRBJ2-1, with TRBD2 identical over 12 bases. The CDR3 has 15 amino acids. Germline V gene data show CDR1 as SEHNR and CDR2 as FQNEAQ (reference sequence). Trimming cost V 4 bases and J 6 bases; bases outside gene matches: 4. CDR3 region: CASSWTSGVFNEQFF. The CDR3 nucleotides read TGTGCCAGCAGCTGGACTAGCGGGGTATTCAATGAGCAGTTCTTC.

This clonotype was seen more than once but under ten times. CDR3 bases: TGTGCCAGCAGCCATCGGAGCACCTACGAGCAGTACTTC. Encoded protein: CASSHRSTYEQYF. The rearrangement joins TRBV7-9 to TRBJ2-7, with D uncertain. Germline CDR1 is SEHNR and CDR2 is FQNEAQ (reference sequence). V dropped 5 bases and J dropped 2 bases, with 10 bases sitting between them. This CDR3 has 13 residues.

The V call is TRBV5-1, the J call TRBJ2-7; 12 nucleotides agree with TRBD1. Germline trimming cut 2 bases from V and 4 bases from J; bases unmatched to any gene: 16. The CDR3 covers 19 residues. Germline-derived CDR1 and CDR2 are SGHRS and YFSETQ. The CDR3 is CASSFPGQGARFIGYEQYF. For the CDR3, the DNA is TGCGCCAGCAGCTTTCCGGGACAGGGGGCGCGCTTCATCGGGTACGAGCAGTACTTC.

This clonotype was detected many times. The chain employs TRBV9 and TRBJ2-7; TRBD1 matches at 9 bases. The length of the CDR3 is 13 residues. Germline V gene lookup returns CDR1 SGDLS and CDR2 YYNGEE. Losses at the gene ends were 3 bases for V and 2 bases for J; bases not matched to a gene: 0. The DNA for the CDR3 is TGTGCCAGCAGCGGACAGGGGGCCTACGAGCAGTACTTC. Its translation is CASSGQGAYEQYF.

This chain connects TRBV6-2 or TRBV6-3 to TRBJ2-2, with D perhaps TRBD2 (6 bases). CDR3 length equals 14 residues. Trimming cost V 4 bases and J 2 bases, with 8 bases left between them. Germline CDR1 reads MNHEY; CDR2 reads SVGEGT. The CDR3 region has the DNA TGTGCCAGCAGTTGGGACTTTAACACCGGGGAGCTGTTTTTT. Translating gives CASSWDFNTGELFF.

J is TRBJ2-5 and V is TRBV29-1, with no clear D. The CDR3 has 15 residues. Trimming left V 0 bases short and J 1 base short, with 12 bases between. Germline V gene sequence: CDR1 SQVTM, CDR2 ANQGSEA. The CDR3 coding sequence is TGCAGCGTTGAAGATCTTGTCGTGCCCCAAGAGACCCAGTACTTC. This codes for CSVEDLVVPQETQYF. Looking up the rest from reference TRBV29-1 and TRBJ2-5 gives the full variable domain: SAVISQKPSRDICQRGTSLTIQCQVDSQVTMMFWYRQQPGQSLTLIATANQGSEATYESGFVIDKFPISRPNLTFSTLTVSNMSPEDSSIYLCSVEDLVVPQETQYFGPGTRLLVL.

The CDR3 spells CASSSPIYGYTF. CDR3 DNA sequence: TGTGCCAGCAGTTCACCGATTTATGGCTACACCTTC. The rearrangement joins TRBV6-5 to TRBJ1-2, with D unresolved. Deletions cut 4 bases from V and 5 bases from J, with 8 bases between. Germline V CDR1 and CDR2: MNHEY, SVGAGI. The CDR3 has 12 residues.

This clonotype was detected only a few times. The chain links TRBV20-1 to TRBJ2-3; 10 bases map to TRBD2. Germline V lookup: CDR1 DFQATT, CDR2 SNEGSKA (reference sequence). The CDR3 loop spans 15 amino acids. After removal of 4 bases from V and 4 bases from J, the junction contained 8 bases not matched to a gene. The chain's CDR3 is CSATAGTSVADTQYF. DNA for the CDR3: TGCAGTGCTACAGCCGGGACTAGCGTCGCAGATACGCAGTATTTT.

This clonotype turned up a few times. This rearrangement joins TRBV7-2 to TRBJ2-1, with D possibly TRBD1 on 5 matching bases. The germline gives CDR1 SGHTA, CDR2 FQGNSA. This CDR3 spans 11 amino acids. V was shortened by 9 bases and J by 6 bases, with 9 bases between the two germline ends. The CDR3 bases are TGTGCCAGGGGGCTGGGCAATGAGCAGTTCTTC. Its protein is CARGLGNEQFF.

The chain joins TRBV7-9 to TRBJ1-2; D is perhaps TRBD1 (6 bases). Deletions cut 5 bases from V and 4 bases from J, with 17 bases between. CDR1 and CDR2 (germline): SEHNR, FQNEAQ (reference sequence). This CDR3 contains 15 residues. The CDR3 loop reads CASSPLGSRGYGYTF. In nucleotides, the CDR3 is TGTGCCAGCAGCCCGTTAGGGAGCAGGGGCTATGGCTACACCTTC.